These 3 T cell receptor beta chains originate from one sample sequenced in a study of T cell clones after liver transplantation. Profiled with immunoSEQ multiplex PCR; TCRdb holds only in-frame clones, not every one. The sample lists about 75,000 clones, around 84% seen once, with 2.1% in the top ten. The sequencing here drew on CD4+ T cells from blood, taken 48 to 50 months after liver transplant. These receptors were obtained from a human patient who received a liver transplant. Some T cells here may be from the graft donor.

V is TRBV7-2 and J is TRBJ2-3, with unresolved D. V lost 5 bases, J lost 8 bases, and 11 bases lay in between. CDR1 is SGHTA, CDR2 FQGNSA, per germline. This CDR3 spans 12 amino acids. The CDR3 DNA sequence: TGTGCCAGCAGCCGAGAAGTGGGTACGCAGTATTTT. It codes for CASSREVGTQYF.

This chain uses TRBV7-3 with TRBJ2-1; D is possibly TRBD1 or TRBD2 (5 bases each). Germline V gene lookup returns CDR1 SGHTA and CDR2 FQGTGA. The CDR3 consists of 15 residues. The germline V and J ends were trimmed by 1 base and 6 bases, with 13 bases remaining between them. The CDR3 here is CASSLILQEANEQFF. Written as DNA, the CDR3 is TGTGCCAGCAGCTTAATCCTACAGGAGGCCAATGAGCAGTTCTTC.

The V and J genes are TRBV7-2 and TRBJ1-5, with no clear D. The V gene's germline CDR1 is SGHTA and CDR2 FQGNSA. V gave up 3 bases and J gave up 3 bases, with 12 bases separating them. The CDR3 is 15 residues long. CDR3 amino acids: CASSFGGYHNQPQHF. The CDR3 DNA reads as TGTGCCAGCAGCTTCGGAGGGTACCACAATCAGCCCCAGCATTTT.